The 13 T cell receptor beta chains below were found in one sample sequenced in a study of shared clonotypes between healthy human individuals (dated by TCRdb to the early 2020s). Libraries were built with the immunoSEQ multiplex PCR assay. As stored in TCRdb, this immuneACCESS dataset retains in-frame rearrangements with V and J assigned. A fraction of the clones does not appear; measured against another copy, unresolved V genes explain less than half of the discrepancy, and the remainder lacks a known reason. This sample has over a million clones in its table, and approximately 96% of those were observed once. Clones ranked in the top ten supply over 1% of the sample. Material: naive CD4+ T cells sorted from blood. The cell subset or site label here, explained by the study, means: CD45RA+ positively selected. All receptors derive from a man in his thirties or forties in good health.

The V call is TRBV29-1, the J call TRBJ2-1; the D call may be TRBD1 or TRBD2 (5 bases each). V lost 3 bases and J lost 3, with 12 bases in between. CDR1 is SQVTM and CDR2 is ANQGSEA in the germline V gene. The CDR3 contains 14 residues. This chain's CDR3 is CSVDRDLNYNEQFF. CDR3 sequence (DNA): TGCAGCGTTGATAGGGACCTCAACTACAATGAGCAGTTCTTC.

Comment on this clone: The same CDR3 also results from other DNA sequences found in this sample. The genes are TRBV9 and TRBJ2-3; D unresolved. V lost 0 bases and J 0 bases, leaving 8 bases between the germline ends. Germline-derived CDR1 and CDR2 are SGDLS and YYNGEE. The CDR3 totals 15 residues. The CDR3 sequence is CASSVEASSTDTQYF. In DNA, the CDR3 is TGTGCCAGCAGCGTAGAAGCTTCTAGCACAGATACGCAGTATTTT.

J is TRBJ2-2 and V is TRBV6-4; D is tentatively TRBD1 or TRBD2 (6 bases each). Germline CDR1 reads MRHNA; CDR2 reads SNTAGT. The CDR3 loop spans 16 amino acids. With 4 bases removed from V and 0 bases from J, the gap between germline ends came to 12 bases. The DNA of the CDR3 is TGTGCCAGCAGTGTGTATGGGGGGCCGAACACCGGGGAGCTGTTTTTT. Amino acid sequence: CASSVYGGPNTGELFF.

The V call is TRBV27, the J call TRBJ2-5; 9 bases map to TRBD2. This CDR3 contains 14 residues. V shed 6 bases and J 4 bases; nucleotides not matched to a gene: 6. Germline assignment: CDR1 MNHEY and CDR2 SMNVEV (reference sequence). CDR3 bases: TGTGCCAGCAGCCCGGGACTAGCAGGAGAGACCCAGTACTTC. Its translation: CASSPGLAGETQYF.

This clone was seen more than once but under ten times. The chain couples TRBV27 to TRBJ2-7, with 7 nucleotides matching TRBD1. The germline gives CDR1 MNHEY, CDR2 SMNVEV (reference sequence). The CDR3 loop spans 11 amino acids. Trimming removed 7 bases from V and 6 bases from J; junction bases left unmatched: 3. CDR3 coding DNA: TGTGCCAGCAAGACAGGGCGCGAGCAGTACTTC. Protein: CASKTGREQYF.

This chain links TRBV5-1 with TRBJ2-1, with D hard to call. Germline CDR1 SGHRS, CDR2 YFSETQ. There are 14 residues in the CDR3. V lost 4 bases and J 2 bases, leaving 10 bases between the germline ends. CDR3 DNA: TGCGCCAGCAGCGCCTCCATCGCCTACAATGAGCAGTTCTTC. Encoded protein: CASSASIAYNEQFF.

About this clone: Other DNA sequences in the sample encode the same CDR3. V and J are TRBV29-1 and TRBJ2-7; D is possibly TRBD1 or TRBD2 (5 bases each). CDR3 length equals 12 residues. Germline values: CDR1 SQVTM, CDR2 ANQGSEA. With 6 bases removed from V and 2 bases from J, the gap between germline ends came to 11 bases. The CDR3 loop is CSVRDGPYEQYF. The CDR3 DNA sequence: TGCAGCGTCCGGGACGGACCCTACGAGCAGTACTTC.

This clone was seen just once. The V gene is TRBV5-1, the J gene TRBJ1-1; D gene unclear. V was clipped by 0 bases and J by 5 bases, with 11 bases between them. CDR3 length: 14 amino acids. CDR1 and CDR2 (germline): SGHRS, YFSETQ. CDR3 DNA: TGCGCCAGCAGCTTGGTGGGCCGGCAGACTGAAGCTTTCTTT. Translating it yields CASSLVGRQTEAFF.

This clone was seen a single time. The chain links TRBV28 to TRBJ1-5, with 10 bases that match TRBD1. Germline V gene sequence: CDR1 MDHEN, CDR2 SYDVKM. The V segment lost 3 bases and the J segment 6 bases; nucleotides outside the gene matches: 5. The CDR3 is made up of 15 amino acids. In DNA, the CDR3 is TGTGCCAGCAGTTTTGTAGGACAGGGGGTTCAGCCCCAGCATTTT. It yields the protein CASSFVGQGVQPQHF.

The chain uses TRBV5-4 and TRBJ2-5, with D maybe TRBD2 (5 bases). The CDR3 is 13 residues long. V gave up 1 base and J gave up 4 bases, with 8 bases separating them. Germline V gene sequence: CDR1 SGHNT, CDR2 YYREEE (reference sequence). CDR3: CASSLPSLETQYF. The CDR3 nucleotides are TGTGCCAGCAGCTTGCCTAGCCTAGAGACCCAGTACTTC.

The rearrangement uses TRBV5-5 and TRBJ2-5, with D unresolved. Germline assignment: CDR1 SGHKS and CDR2 YYEKEE (reference sequence). Deletions cut 2 bases from V and 4 bases from J, with 12 bases between. CDR3 length: 14 residues. The CDR3 sequence: CASSFGPPRETQYF. DNA of the CDR3: TGTGCCAGCAGCTTCGGACCTCCCAGAGAGACCCAGTACTTC.

This chain links TRBV7-2 with TRBJ2-1; the match to TRBD2 covers 13 bases. Germline values: CDR1 SGHTA, CDR2 FQGNSA. The J segment lost 9 bases and the V segment lost 5 bases, leaving 7 bases of the junction unmatched. The CDR3 is 15 residues long. The CDR3 reads CASSLTGTSGTEQFF. The DNA for the CDR3 is TGTGCCAGCAGCCTAACCGGGACTAGCGGGACTGAGCAGTTCTTC. Drawing the rest from reference TRBV7-2 and TRBJ2-1, the complete variable domain is GAGVSQSPSNKVTEKGKDVELRCDPISGHTALYWYRQSLGQGLEFLIYFQGNSAPDKSGLPSDRFSAERTGGSVSTLTIQRTQQEDSAVYLCASSLTGTSGTEQFFGPGTRLTVL.

This clone has just one count. The chain joins TRBV7-9 to TRBJ1-1; D is ambiguous. V was pared by 1 base and J by 5 bases, with 14 bases between. This CDR3 has 15 amino acids. CDR1 SEHNR and CDR2 FQNEAQ come from the germline V gene (reference sequence). The CDR3 DNA sequence: TGTGCCAGCAGCTTAGGTCTGGCCCCGGGGACTGAAGCTTTCTTT. This translates into CASSLGLAPGTEAFF.